The entry that follows covers one T cell receptor beta chain sequence. Its antigen remains unidentified. This entry comes from a study of cytomegalovirus exposure and HLA in healthy donors. Separate from the roughly 710-subject first cohort, the approximately 120-subject validation cohort was the one that the donors belonged to. General observations from the study: In the 120 validation repertoires, around 95% of cluster scores exceeded 0, per a later analysis. It was reportedly the case that the classifier diagnosed cytomegalovirus status with high specificity and sensitivity. Cytomegalovirus association was assigned to about 150 TCR beta chains.

Losses at the gene ends were 7 bases for V and 4 bases for J; bases not matched to a gene: 6. The CDR3 runs 14 residues. Germline V gene lookup returns CDR1 MNHEY and CDR2 SVGAGI. Some clones are missing from TCRdb's copy, which holds only in-frame ones; the method was immunoSEQ multiplex PCR. The sample records roughly 49,000 clones, around 94% being singletons. The chain is built from TRBV6-5 and TRBJ1-5; 8 positions match TRBD1. This clonotype was obtained from a woman aged 18 to 35 in good health and CMV-seropositive. Sample: PBMCs. CDR3 amino acids: CASKRQGKNQPQHF. In DNA form, the CDR3 reads TGTGCCAGCAAGAGACAGGGGAAAAATCAGCCCCAGCATTTT.